The sample holds many counts of the clone carrying this T cell receptor beta chain. Using RNA transcripts as the source, TCR beta CDR3 regions were amplified. Carried out on the TCR CDR3, a first-round RT-PCR used the HTBI primer set. MiXCR, applied by TCRdb to the multiplex PCR reads, yields one record per CDR3 protein. Of hundreds of thousands of distinct CDR3 sequences in the sample, 30% to 40% were seen once. This sample stems from a study of T cells in Graves' hyperthyroidism and ophthalmopathy. The CDR3 is made up of 18 amino acids. Germline V lookup: CDR1 SGHDT, CDR2 YYEEEE. V gave up 2 bases and J gave up 6 bases, with 21 bases separating them.

The sequence came from a woman between 40 and 50 years old with Graves' hyperthyroidism. The genes are TRBV5-6 and TRBJ1-6, with D uncertain. Sequenced sample: blood. DNA of the CDR3: TGTGCCAGCAGCTTTTTGACGGACCGAATTCGGCGTAATTCACCCCTCCACTTT. Amino acid sequence: CASSFLTDRIRRNSPLHF.